A single sample gave rise to the 23 T cell receptor beta chains below, sequenced in a study of blood T cell repertoires in COVID-19. The data were produced by immunoSEQ multiplex PCR, yet TCRdb's version contains in-frame clones alone and is incomplete. The table includes about 130,000 clones, about 90% detected once. Specimen: peripheral blood. Receptors were obtained from a man aged 50 to 60 with active COVID-19.

This clone has a single count. This chain uses TRBV30 with TRBJ2-3, with D possibly TRBD2 on 6 matching bases. The CDR3 is made up of 13 amino acids. Germline values: CDR1 GTSNPN, CDR2 SVGIG (reference sequence). The V end was cut by 4 bases, the J end by 4 bases, with 12 bases between. The CDR3 reads CAWTGGGSDTQYF. DNA for the CDR3: TGTGCCTGGACCGGGGGTGGCTCAGATACGCAGTATTTT. Based on the CDR3 plus reference TRBV30 and TRBJ2-3, the full variable domain is SQTIHQWPATLVQPVGSPLSLECTVEGTSNPNLYWYRQAAGRGLQLLFYSVGIGQISSEVPQNLSASRPQDRQFILSSKKLLLSDSGFYLCAWTGGGSDTQYFGPGTRLTVL.

The chain has TRBV5-6 and TRBJ2-5, with D unclear. Germline V gives CDR1 SGHDT, CDR2 YYEEEE. The ends were cut back, 1 base at V and 4 bases at J, with 8 bases in the middle. There are 13 residues in the CDR3. The CDR3 loop reads CASSLSLRETQYF. The CDR3, as DNA: TGTGCCAGCAGCTTGAGTTTGAGAGAGACCCAGTACTTC.

V is TRBV10-3 and J is TRBJ1-3; no clear D. Trimming shortened V by 7 bases and J by 4 bases, and 14 bases separated the two germline ends. This CDR3 is built from 14 residues. In germline, CDR1 is ENHRY, CDR2 SYGVKD. The CDR3: CAIKYTGSGNTIYF. CDR3 in DNA: TGTGCCATCAAATATACGGGGAGCGGAAACACCATATATTTT.

For the CDR3, the DNA is TGTGCCAGTAAGTCGGTGATAGACAGGGGGAATACTGAAGCTTTCTTT. Protein: CASKSVIDRGNTEAFF. The chain joins TRBV19 to TRBJ1-1, with 9 bases aligning to TRBD1. Germline values: CDR1 LNHDA, CDR2 SQIVND (reference sequence). Trimming cost V 7 bases and J 5 bases; bases outside gene matches: 14. This CDR3 spans 16 amino acids. The full variable domain, completed using reference TRBV19 and TRBJ1-1, is DGGITQSPKYLFRKEGQNVTLSCEQNLNHDAMYWYRQDPGQGLRLIYYSQIVNDFQKGDIAEGYSVSREKKESFPLTVTSAQKNPTAFYLCASKSVIDRGNTEAFFGQGTRLTVV.

The V gene is TRBV5-1, the J gene TRBJ2-1; D might be TRBD2 (7 bases). The V gene's germline CDR1 is SGHRS and CDR2 YFSETQ. Trimming left V 0 bases short and J 7 bases short, with 14 bases between. This CDR3 region has 15 residues. DNA of the CDR3: TGCGCCAGCAGCTTGGACGGGGGGCGAGGGAATGAGCAGTTCTTC. Translation: CASSLDGGRGNEQFF.

The chain couples TRBV24-1 to TRBJ2-3, with D possibly matching TRBD2 (5 bases). This CDR3 has 15 amino acids. Germline CDR1 and CDR2: KGHDR and SFDVKD. Trimming stripped 2 bases from V and 4 bases from J, with 12 bases between. CDR3 residues: CATSDSTRGPDTQYF. CDR3 DNA: TGTGCCACCAGTGATTCTACAAGAGGGCCAGATACGCAGTATTTT.

This clone showed up just a few times. The chain employs TRBV4-1 and TRBJ1-1; 8 nucleotides align to TRBD1. V shed 4 bases, J shed 6 bases, and the junction held 10 bases outside the gene matches. Germline values: CDR1 MGHRA, CDR2 YSYEKL. The CDR3 extends over 15 amino acids. The CDR3 loop reads CASSLGTGRAAEAFF. The DNA for the CDR3 is TGCGCCAGCAGCCTCGGGACAGGCCGAGCCGCTGAAGCTTTCTTT.

The rearrangement uses TRBV5-4 and TRBJ1-2; 7 bases match TRBD1. CDR3 length: 15 amino acids. Germline CDR1 reads SGHNT; CDR2 reads YYREEE (reference sequence). Trimming cost V 3 bases and J 4 bases; bases outside gene matches: 9. The CDR3 loop reads CASSSDRVHGYGYTF. CDR3 coding DNA: TGTGCCAGCAGCTCTGACAGGGTTCATGGCTATGGCTACACCTTC.

The V call is TRBV7-2, the J call TRBJ1-2; 7 positions agree with TRBD1. V gave up 8 bases and J gave up 6 bases; unmatched junction bases: 6. The germline V gene has CDR1 SGHTA and CDR2 FQGNSA. The CDR3 is 12 residues long. The CDR3 reads CASHRGIHGYTF. The CDR3 nucleotides are TGTGCCAGCCACAGGGGAATCCATGGCTACACCTTC.

The J gene is TRBJ1-1, the V gene TRBV7-2, with 8 bases that match TRBD1. Germline V lookup: CDR1 SGHTA, CDR2 FQGNSA. The CDR3 totals 15 residues. V lost 7 bases, J lost 6 bases, and 13 bases stayed unmatched. In DNA, the CDR3 is TGTGCCAGCATCCCCGGGACAGGTTATTCCCCTGAAGCTTTCTTT. It is translated as CASIPGTGYSPEAFF.

The gene calls are TRBV11-2 and TRBJ2-1, with TRBD2 matching over 9 bases. This CDR3 is 16 amino acids long. V shed 5 bases and J 8 bases; nucleotides not matched to a gene: 13. Germline V gives CDR1 SGHAT, CDR2 FQNNGV. The CDR3 here is CASSLRRRGGTHEQFF. CDR3 in DNA: TGTGCCAGCAGCCTACGCCGGCGGGGGGGCACCCATGAGCAGTTCTTC.

The chain couples TRBV5-1 to TRBJ2-7; 7 nucleotides line up with TRBD1. J gave up 5 bases and V 4 bases, and 12 bases lay outside the gene matches. Looked up from germline, CDR1 is SGHRS and CDR2 is YFSETQ. The CDR3 runs 15 residues. The CDR3: CASSLRQGTKDEQYF. The CDR3 DNA is TGCGCCAGCAGCCTCAGACAGGGAACGAAAGACGAGCAGTACTTC.

This chain links TRBV23-1 with TRBJ2-5, with 7 bases aligning to TRBD1. TRBV23-1 carries the ORF label, with uncertain function. The ends lost 0 bases at V and 2 bases at J; junction bases unmatched: 9. This CDR3 region has 17 residues. CDR3 coding DNA: TGCGCCAGCAGTCAATCTCCGAGGGACAGAAGACAAGAGACCCAGTACTTC. It translates to CASSQSPRDRRQETQYF.

The V and J genes are TRBV4-3 and TRBJ2-7; 8 bases fit TRBD2. The germline gives CDR1 LGHNA, CDR2 YSLEER. With V trimmed by 3 bases and J by 3 bases, 7 bases remained unmatched. The CDR3 runs to 15 residues. The CDR3 DNA reads as TGCGCCAGCAGCCACCAGACGGGGGGGGGCTACGAGCAGTACTTC. Translated, it gives CASSHQTGGGYEQYF.

The rearrangement joins TRBV19 to TRBJ2-1; 8 bases match TRBD2. The CDR3 consists of 13 residues. V lost 10 bases to trimming and J lost 9 bases; unmatched junction nucleotides: 11. Germline-derived CDR1 and CDR2 are LNHDA and SQIVND (reference sequence). As DNA, the CDR3 is TGTGCCACCTCTAGCGGGCCCCAGAGTGAGCAGTTCTTC. The encoded protein is CATSSGPQSEQFF. The full variable domain, in which reference TRBV19 and TRBJ2-1 provide the parts outside the CDR3, is DGGITQSPKYLFRKEGQNVTLSCEQNLNHDAMYWYRQDPGQGLRLIYYSQIVNDFQKGDIAEGYSVSREKKESFPLTVTSAQKNPTAFYLCATSSGPQSEQFFGPGTRLTVL.

This clone turned up a few times. The gene calls are TRBV6-7 and TRBJ1-1, with 8 nucleotides matching TRBD1. TRBV6-7 is annotated as an ORF whose role is uncertain. V lost 0 bases, J lost 5 bases, and 8 bases stayed unmatched. This CDR3 contains 16 residues. The CDR3 DNA reads as TGTGCCAGCAGTTACTCCTCGGCAGGGGGCAGAACTGAAGCTTTCTTT. Translation: CASSYSSAGGRTEAFF.

The V gene is TRBV11-2, the J gene TRBJ2-2; D gene ambiguous. Trimming pared 6 bases from V and 6 bases from J, leaving 8 bases between. The CDR3 is 12 amino acids. Germline V gene data show CDR1 as SGHAT and CDR2 as FQNNGV. The CDR3: CASSIFAGELFF. CDR3 DNA: TGTGCCAGCAGTATTTTTGCCGGGGAGCTGTTTTTT.

The chain is built from TRBV3-1 (or the pseudogene TRBV3-2) and TRBJ2-1, with TRBD1 as a possible D gene (6 bases). V was cut by 8 bases and J by 10 bases, with 18 bases left in between. The germline gives CDR1 LGHDT, CDR2 YNNKEL (reference sequence). The CDR3 is made up of 13 amino acids. CDR3 loop: CASAVSQGWEQFF. DNA of the CDR3: TGTGCCAGCGCCGTATCTCAGGGGTGGGAGCAGTTCTTC.

This clone was counted a few times. This chain connects TRBV5-4 to TRBJ1-1, with TRBD1 matching 7 bases. Per the germline V gene, CDR1 is SGHNT and CDR2 is YYREEE (reference sequence). V gave up 4 bases and J gave up 1 base; unmatched junction bases: 7. The CDR3 consists of 15 residues. As DNA, the CDR3 is TGTGCCAGCAGCGCTGAACAGGGGAGGAACACTGAAGCTTTCTTT. It translates to CASSAEQGRNTEAFF.

This clone came up a few times. The rearrangement joins TRBV9 to TRBJ2-2; TRBD1 matches 10 bases. V dropped 3 bases and J dropped 6; count of bases not matched to a gene: 5. This CDR3 contains 15 residues. CDR1 and CDR2 (germline): SGDLS, YYNGEE. The CDR3 bases are TGTGCCAGCAGCGGGGACAGGGGTATGGCCGGGGAGCTGTTTTTT. This codes for CASSGDRGMAGELFF.

This rearrangement joins TRBV4-2 to TRBJ2-2, with TRBD2 matching over 7 bases. CDR1 is LGHNA, CDR2 YNFKEQ, per germline. After removal of 0 bases from V and 4 bases from J, the junction contained 2 bases not matched to a gene. The CDR3 contains 15 residues. In DNA form, the CDR3 reads TGTGCCAGCAGCCAAGACGGGGGGAGCACCGGGGAGCTGTTTTTT. Encoded protein: CASSQDGGSTGELFF.

V is TRBV19 and J is TRBJ2-2, with 9 nucleotides matching TRBD2. The V gene end was trimmed by 3 bases and the J gene end by 8 bases; junction bases not matched to a gene: 7. In germline, CDR1 is LNHDA, CDR2 SQIVND (reference sequence). The CDR3 extends over 15 amino acids. This chain's CDR3 is CASSMGPSGVGELFF. CDR3 bases: TGTGCCAGTAGTATGGGGCCTAGCGGGGTTGGGGAGCTGTTTTTT.

The chain carries TRBV9 and TRBJ1-1; D might be TRBD1 (6 bases). V lost 3 bases, J lost 7 bases, and 19 bases lay in between. CDR3 length: 15 residues. CDR1 SGDLS and CDR2 YYNGEE come from the germline V gene. CDR3 in amino acids: CASSAQPGALVEAFF. DNA for the CDR3: TGTGCCAGCAGCGCTCAGCCAGGGGCTCTTGTTGAAGCTTTCTTT.